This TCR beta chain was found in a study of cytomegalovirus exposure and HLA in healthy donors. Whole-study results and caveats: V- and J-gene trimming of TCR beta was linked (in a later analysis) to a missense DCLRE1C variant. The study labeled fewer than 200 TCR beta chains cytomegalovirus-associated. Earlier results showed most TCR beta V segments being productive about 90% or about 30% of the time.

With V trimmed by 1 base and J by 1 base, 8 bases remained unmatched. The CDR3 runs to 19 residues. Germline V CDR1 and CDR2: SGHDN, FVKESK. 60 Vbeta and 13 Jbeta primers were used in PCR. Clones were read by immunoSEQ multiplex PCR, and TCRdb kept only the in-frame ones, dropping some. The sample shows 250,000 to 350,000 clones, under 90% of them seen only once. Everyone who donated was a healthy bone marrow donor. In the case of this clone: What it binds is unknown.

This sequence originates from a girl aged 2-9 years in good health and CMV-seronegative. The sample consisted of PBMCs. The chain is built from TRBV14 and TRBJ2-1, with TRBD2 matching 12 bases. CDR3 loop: CASSQGPLAGGPSYNEQFF. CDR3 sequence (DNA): TGTGCCAGCAGCCAAGGACCACTAGCGGGGGGTCCTTCCTACAATGAGCAGTTCTTC.